The clone carrying this T cell receptor (beta chain) was seen only a few times. TCRdb's copy holds only in-frame clones and misses some; the assay was immunoSEQ multiplex PCR. This table holds about 980,000 clones, about 80% found once. The data are from a study of shared clonotypes between healthy human individuals. From germline, CDR1 is MNHNS and CDR2 SASEGT. This CDR3 contains 14 residues. V was trimmed by 4 bases and J by 1 base, leaving 10 bases between them. Sequencing was done on a sample of memory CD4+ T cells sorted from blood. This sample's subset: CD45RA-negative fraction. The origin of this receptor is a man in his late teens or twenties in good health. This chain connects TRBV6-1 to TRBJ1-1; unclear D gene. CDR3 region: CASSATGSNTEAFF. The CDR3 nucleotides read TGTGCCAGCAGTGCAACGGGGTCGAACACTGAAGCTTTCTTT.